This is a list of T cell receptor beta chains from one sample in a study of T-cell memory formation after mild COVID-19. A single record per CDR3 protein comes from TCRdb applying MiXCR to the 5' RACE reads. The sample has 350,000 or so distinct CDR3 sequences, over 20% seen once; the top ten hold around 12%. Sequenced sample: PBMCs or a T cell subset sorted from them (not recorded which). These receptor sequences come from an adult woman who had mild COVID-19 (a few samples of this study predate the infection). Cell type and time point are not known. Each CDR3 is given with its conserved first and last residue. D genes are given only for firm matches. Rows give clone size only sometimes, using once, few, many, or a class for an expanded clone.

size	V	length	J	D	CDR3	DNA
.	TRBV12-5	13	TRBJ2-1	.	CASGLSGRHEQFF	TGTGCTAGTGGTCTTTCTGGGCGACATGAGCAGTTCTTC
many	TRBV6-5	14	TRBJ2-1	.	CASSWRGPYNEQFF	TGTGCCAGCTCCTGGCGGGGGCCCTACAATGAGCAGTTCTTC
.	TRBV9	14	TRBJ2-5	TRBD1	CASSVDTGEETQYF	TGTGCCAGCAGCGTAGATACAGGGGAAGAGACCCAGTACTTC
.	TRBV12-3/TRBV12-4	18	TRBJ2-2	TRBD1	CASSSSGGLILNTGELFF	TGTGCCAGCAGTTCCTCAGGGGGCTTAATTTTAAACACCGGGGAGCTGTTTTTT
.	TRBV7-3	18	TRBJ2-3	TRBD2	CASSPGLAGGVFTDTQYF	TGTGCCAGCAGCCCAGGACTAGCGGGAGGGGTTTTCACAGATACGCAGTATTTT
.	TRBV6-2/TRBV6-3	17	TRBJ2-1	TRBD2	CASSSGLAGVGYNEQFF	TGTGCCAGCAGTTCGGGACTAGCGGGAGTAGGGTACAATGAGCAGTTCTTC
.	TRBV5-1	14	TRBJ2-3	.	CASSTTHSTDTQYF	TGCGCCAGCAGTACGACACATAGCACAGATACGCAGTATTTT
few	TRBV5-1	14	TRBJ2-7	.	CASRSDAFSGEQYF	TGCGCCAGCAGGAGTGACGCCTTCTCGGGCGAGCAGTACTTC
.	TRBV11-2	12	TRBJ2-2	.	CASRRSGWELFF	TGTGCCAGCAGACGATCAGGCTGGGAGCTGTTTTTT
many	TRBV18	12	TRBJ2-1	.	CASSPGGNEQFF	TGTGCCAGCTCACCCGGAGGCAATGAGCAGTTCTTC
few	TRBV7-2	16	TRBJ2-5	.	CASSFALVVGGEAQYF	TGTGCCAGCAGCTTCGCCCTCGTAGTGGGTGGTGAGGCCCAGTACTTC
few	TRBV5-1	13	TRBJ2-7	.	CASSPRQAYEQYF	TGCGCCAGCAGCCCGCGGCAAGCCTACGAGCAGTACTTC
few	TRBV7-8	14	TRBJ1-1	.	CASSSGGWDTEAFF	TGTGCCAGCAGCTCGGGGGGTTGGGACACTGAAGCTTTCTTT
few	TRBV6-6	14	TRBJ2-3	.	CASSSGRYTDTQYF	TGTGCCAGCAGTTCTGGACGGTACACAGATACGCAGTATTTT
.	TRBV5-1	13	TRBJ1-1	.	CASSLQPDTEAFF	TGCGCCAGCAGCTTACAGCCGGACACTGAAGCTTTCTTT
.	TRBV6-2/TRBV6-3	15	TRBJ1-2	.	CASSLRDRANYGYTF	TGTGCCAGCAGCTTAAGGGACCGAGCTAACTATGGCTACACCTTC
.	TRBV29-1	13	TRBJ1-5	.	CSVSFGLNQPQHF	TGCAGCGTCTCTTTTGGACTTAATCAGCCCCAGCATTTT
.	TRBV30	11	TRBJ1-2	.	CAWSVAYGYTF	TGTGCCTGGAGTGTTGCCTATGGCTACACCTTC
.	TRBV5-1	14	TRBJ1-1	TRBD1	CASSQTGGLTEAFF	TGCGCCAGCAGCCAGACAGGGGGCTTGACTGAAGCTTTCTTT
.	TRBV20-1	14	TRBJ2-7	.	CSARDPAGNYEQYF	TGCAGTGCTAGAGATCCGGCAGGGAATTACGAGCAGTACTTC
.	TRBV5-1	15	TRBJ1-1	.	CASSLAWLVNTEAFF	TGCGCCAGCAGCCTTGCGTGGTTGGTTAACACTGAAGCTTTCTTT
few	TRBV12-3/TRBV12-4	12	TRBJ1-1	TRBD1	CASSQKGARAFF	TGTGCCAGCAGTCAAAAGGGGGCTCGGGCTTTCTTT
few	TRBV5-1	12	TRBJ1-1	.	CASSPTGAEAFF	TGCGCCAGCAGCCCCACGGGCGCTGAAGCTTTCTTT
.	TRBV24-1	12	TRBJ1-5	.	CATGGADQPQHF	TGTGCCACCGGGGGGGCGGATCAGCCCCAGCATTTT
many	TRBV20-1	14	TRBJ2-7	.	CSARTGLQRGEQYF	TGCAGTGCTAGGACGGGGCTCCAAAGAGGGGAGCAGTACTTC
few	TRBV6-4	14	TRBJ1-1	TRBD1	CASSATGTGTEAFF	TGTGCCAGCAGTGCCACCGGGACAGGGACTGAAGCTTTCTTT
few	TRBV12-3/TRBV12-4	13	TRBJ2-1	.	CASSFRGAGEQFF	TGTGCCAGCAGCTTTCGAGGGGCGGGAGAGCAGTTCTTC
.	TRBV2	14	TRBJ2-1	TRBD1	CASSRTGADNEQFF	TGTGCCAGCTCTAGGACAGGGGCGGACAATGAGCAGTTCTTC
.	TRBV11-2	13	TRBJ2-2	.	CASSSITAGELFF	TGTGCCAGCAGCTCGATTACGGCCGGGGAGCTGTTTTTT
many	TRBV12-3/TRBV12-4	15	TRBJ2-1	.	CASSLPQLSYNEQFF	TGTGCCAGCAGTTTACCTCAACTCTCCTACAATGAGCAGTTCTTC
.	TRBV12-3/TRBV12-4	13	TRBJ2-7	TRBD2	CASSGTSGTAQYF	TGTGCCAGCTCCGGGACTAGCGGGACAGCGCAGTACTTC
few	TRBV12-3/TRBV12-4	16	TRBJ2-3	TRBD2	CASSLIEGLAEDTQYF	TGTGCCAGCAGTTTAATTGAGGGACTAGCCGAAGATACGCAGTATTTT
.	TRBV20-1	14	TRBJ1-2	TRBD1	CSAGTPGQGDGYTF	TGCAGTGCTGGCACTCCGGGACAGGGTGATGGCTACACCTTC
.	TRBV21-1	16	TRBJ2-3	.	CASSKRIAGATDTQYF	TGTGCCAGCAGCAAACGGATAGCGGGGGCCACAGATACGCAGTATTTT
few	TRBV6-5	14	TRBJ2-2	.	CASSKSGVTGELFF	TGTGCCAGCAGTAAATCAGGGGTGACCGGGGAGCTGTTTTTT
.	TRBV12-3/TRBV12-4	10	TRBJ1-3	.	CASSTNTIYF	TGTGCCAGCAGTACTAACACCATATATTTT
few	TRBV20-1	15	TRBJ2-7	TRBD2	CSARATGLARAEQYF	TGCAGTGCTAGGGCAACCGGACTAGCGCGGGCCGAGCAGTACTTC
.	TRBV15	14	TRBJ1-2	.	CATSRSRDGYGYTF	TGTGCCACCAGCAGATCTCGGGACGGCTATGGCTACACCTTC
few	TRBV9	14	TRBJ1-6	TRBD1	CASTLTGENSPLHF	TGTGCCAGCACCCTGACAGGGGAGAATTCACCCCTCCACTTT
few	TRBV29-1	13	TRBJ1-4	TRBD1	CSVGQGYDEKLFF	TGCAGCGTTGGACAGGGCTACGATGAAAAACTGTTTTTT
.	TRBV6-5	14	TRBJ2-3	.	CASSYRRSTDTQYF	TGTGCCAGCAGTTACCGGCGTAGCACAGATACGCAGTATTTT
.	TRBV12-3/TRBV12-4	15	TRBJ2-7	.	CASSPNTVQHYEQYF	TGTGCCAGCAGTCCCAACACGGTGCAGCACTACGAGCAGTACTTC
few	TRBV4-1	15	TRBJ1-1	.	CASSQMDGAGTEAFF	TGCGCCAGCAGCCAGATGGACGGGGCCGGCACTGAAGCTTTCTTT
few	TRBV18	17	TRBJ1-1	.	CASSPGISSALNTEAFF	TGTGCCAGCTCACCCGGCATAAGTTCGGCATTGAACACTGAAGCTTTCTTT
.	TRBV20-1	14	TRBJ1-1	TRBD1	CSAIDRGLYTEAFF	TGCAGTGCTATAGACAGGGGGCTGTACACTGAAGCTTTCTTT
many	TRBV4-1	16	TRBJ2-1	TRBD2	CASSHPTSGLYNEQFF	TGCGCCAGCAGCCACCCGACTAGCGGACTATACAATGAGCAGTTCTTC
many	TRBV20-1	10	TRBJ2-1	.	CSASHNEQFF	TGCAGTGCTAGCCACAATGAGCAGTTCTTC
.	TRBV2	15	TRBJ1-5	TRBD1	CASSVGQGAGQPQHF	TGTGCCAGCAGTGTAGGGCAGGGGGCCGGGCAGCCCCAGCATTTT
.	TRBV7-3	15	TRBJ1-4	TRBD1	CASSPHRGPNEKLFF	TGTGCCAGCAGCCCCCACAGGGGCCCAAATGAAAAACTGTTTTTT
.	TRBV5-1	14	TRBJ2-1	.	CASSLGQNGNEQFF	TGCGCCAGCAGCTTGGGACAGAATGGTAATGAGCAGTTCTTC